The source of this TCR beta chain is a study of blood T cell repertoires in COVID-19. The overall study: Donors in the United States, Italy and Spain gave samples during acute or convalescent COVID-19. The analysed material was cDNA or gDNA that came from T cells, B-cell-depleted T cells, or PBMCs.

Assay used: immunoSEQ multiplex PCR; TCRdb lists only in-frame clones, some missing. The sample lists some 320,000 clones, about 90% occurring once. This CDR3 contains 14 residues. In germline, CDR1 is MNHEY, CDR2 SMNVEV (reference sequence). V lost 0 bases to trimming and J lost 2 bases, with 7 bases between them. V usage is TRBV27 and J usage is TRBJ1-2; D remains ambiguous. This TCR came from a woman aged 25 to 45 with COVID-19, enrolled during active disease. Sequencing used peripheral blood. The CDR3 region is CASSLSRGNYGYTF. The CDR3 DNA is TGTGCCAGCAGTTTATCTCGGGGAAACTATGGCTACACCTTC.